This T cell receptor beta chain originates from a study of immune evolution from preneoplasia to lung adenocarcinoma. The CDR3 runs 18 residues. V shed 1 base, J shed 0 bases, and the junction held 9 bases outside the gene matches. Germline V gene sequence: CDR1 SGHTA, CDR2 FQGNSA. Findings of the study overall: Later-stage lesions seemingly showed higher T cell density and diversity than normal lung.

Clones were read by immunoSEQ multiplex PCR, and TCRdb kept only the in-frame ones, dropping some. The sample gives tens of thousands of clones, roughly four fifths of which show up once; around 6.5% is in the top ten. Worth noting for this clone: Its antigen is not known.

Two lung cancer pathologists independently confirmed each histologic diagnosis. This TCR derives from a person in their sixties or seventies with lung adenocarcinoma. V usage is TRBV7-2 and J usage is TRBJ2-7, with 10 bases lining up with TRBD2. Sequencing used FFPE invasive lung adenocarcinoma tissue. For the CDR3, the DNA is TGTGCCAGCAGCTTAGTGGTCGGGGCTAGCGGGGGCTCCTACGAGCAGTACTTC. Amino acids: CASSLVVGASGGSYEQYF.